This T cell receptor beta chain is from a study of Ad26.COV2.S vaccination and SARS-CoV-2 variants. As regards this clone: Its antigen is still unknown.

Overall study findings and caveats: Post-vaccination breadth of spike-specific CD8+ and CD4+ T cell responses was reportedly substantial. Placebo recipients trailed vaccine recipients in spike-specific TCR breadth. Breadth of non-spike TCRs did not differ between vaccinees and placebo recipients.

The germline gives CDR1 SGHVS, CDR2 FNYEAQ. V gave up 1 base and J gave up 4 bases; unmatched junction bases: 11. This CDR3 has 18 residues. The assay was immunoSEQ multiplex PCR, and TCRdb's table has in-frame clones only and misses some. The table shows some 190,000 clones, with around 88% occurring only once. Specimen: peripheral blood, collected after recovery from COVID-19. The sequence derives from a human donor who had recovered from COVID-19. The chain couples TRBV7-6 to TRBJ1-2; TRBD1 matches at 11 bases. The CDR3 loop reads CASSLGYARDRGFYGYTF. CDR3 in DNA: TGTGCCAGCAGCTTAGGATACGCAAGGGACAGGGGGTTCTATGGCTACACCTTC. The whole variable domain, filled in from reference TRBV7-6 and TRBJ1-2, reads GAGVSQSPRYKVTKRGQDVALRCDPISGHVSLYWYRQALGQGPEFLTYFNYEAQQDKSGLPNDRFSAERPEGSISTLTIQRTEQRDSAMYRCASSLGYARDRGFYGYTFGSGTRLTVV.